The subject of this entry is one TCR beta chain. As yet, its antigen is unknown. The data were obtained in a study of Tregs in tolerant kidney transplant recipients. Only in-frame clones appear in the TCRdb table, and some are missing; sequencing was by immunoSEQ multiplex PCR. The repertoire includes some 100,000 clones, roughly 92% of them detected once, and approximately 0.62% sits in the top ten. Thawed PBMCs were FACS-sorted into unstimulated CD4+CD25+CD127- regulatory T cells, CD4+CD25- non-regulatory cells, CD4 and CD8 cells. Trimming removed 8 bases at V and 4 bases at J, with 17 bases between. Germline CDR1 and CDR2: MDHEN and SYDVKM. This CDR3 comprises 14 residues. General study points: The small number of patients limits these findings pending further validation.

The chain uses TRBV28 and TRBJ1-1; TRBD1 might be the D (6 bases). The sequence was collected from a human donor in good health. Sequenced sample: CD4+ T cells from blood. For the CDR3, the DNA is TGTGCCAGCTGGTCGAGGGGGAGATCCACTGAAGCTTTCTTT. Protein sequence: CASWSRGRSTEAFF.